This record looks at one TCR beta chain sequence and its context. The CDR3 extends over 13 amino acids. Trimming shortened V by 4 bases and J by 3 bases, and 9 bases separated the two germline ends. Germline V gene lookup returns CDR1 KGHSH and CDR2 LQKENI. These data originate in a study of blood T cell repertoires in COVID-19. Overall study context: Some COVID-19 samples were acute and others convalescent; all came from the United States, Italy and Spain. T cells, B-cell-depleted T cells, or PBMCs provided the cDNA or gDNA that served as material.

Sequencing used immunoSEQ multiplex PCR; TCRdb keeps in-frame clones, though not all of them. The sample carries 250,000 to 350,000 clones, around 90% recorded once. This receptor was identified in a woman aged 40 to 50 who had recovered from COVID-19. Specimen: peripheral blood. The chain carries TRBV18 and TRBJ1-2, with a tentative D call TRBD1 (5 bases). The CDR3 sequence: CASSLDRDYGYTF. CDR3 in DNA: TGTGCCAGCTCACTCGACAGAGACTATGGCTACACCTTC.